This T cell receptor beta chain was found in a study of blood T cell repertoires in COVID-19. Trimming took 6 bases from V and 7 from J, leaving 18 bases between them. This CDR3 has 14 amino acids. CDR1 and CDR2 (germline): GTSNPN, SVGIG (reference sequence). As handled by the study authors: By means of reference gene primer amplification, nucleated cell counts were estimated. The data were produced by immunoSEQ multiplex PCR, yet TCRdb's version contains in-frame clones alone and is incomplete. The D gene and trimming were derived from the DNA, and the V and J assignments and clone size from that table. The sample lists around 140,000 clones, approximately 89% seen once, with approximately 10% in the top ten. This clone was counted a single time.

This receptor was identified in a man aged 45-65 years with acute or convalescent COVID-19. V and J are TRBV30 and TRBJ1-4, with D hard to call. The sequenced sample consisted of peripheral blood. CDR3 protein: CACGEKGVGEKLFF. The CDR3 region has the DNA TGTGCCTGCGGCGAGAAAGGAGTTGGTGAAAAACTGTTTTTT.